This T cell receptor (beta chain) appears in the sequencing data of a study of T cells in Graves' hyperthyroidism and ophthalmopathy. Findings of the study overall: Before onset, ophthalmopathy was predicted by the model a median around 6 months earlier.

The CDR3 covers 13 residues. Germline V gene lookup returns CDR1 SGDLS and CDR2 YYNGEE. The germline V and J ends were trimmed by 2 bases and 2 bases, with 7 bases remaining between them. Amplified regions were TCR beta CDR3 sequences from RNA transcripts. HTBI primers were used for first-round RT-PCR of the TCR CDR3. TCRdb called the multiplex PCR reads again in MiXCR, with one record for every CDR3 protein. The data hold some 580,000 distinct CDR3 sequences, with approximately 16% observed a single time. The source of the PBMCs was roughly 10 ml of fresh peripheral blood. As for this clonotype: Its antigen is unknown.

V gene TRBV9 combines with J gene TRBJ1-1, with no clear D. This TCR was sampled from a woman in her thirties or forties with Graves' ophthalmopathy. Material for sequencing was blood. CDR3 in amino acids: CASSVDSNTEAFF. As DNA, the CDR3 is TGTGCCAGCAGCGTCGATTCAAACACTGAAGCTTTCTTT. Looking up the rest from reference TRBV9 and TRBJ1-1 gives the full variable domain: DSGVTQTPKHLITATGQRVTLRCSPRSGDLSVYWYQQSLDQGLQFLIQYYNGEERAKGNILERFSAQQFPDLHSELNLSSLELGDSALYFCASSVDSNTEAFFGQGTRLTVV.